This T cell receptor (beta chain) was sequenced during a study of blood T cell repertoires in COVID-19. Turning to the study itself: The United States, Italy and Spain supplied acute and convalescent COVID-19 samples. T cells, B-cell-depleted T cells, or PBMCs supplied cDNA or gDNA.

Methods used by the authors: For nucleated cells, counts were estimated from reference gene primer amplification. Some clones are missing from TCRdb's copy, which holds only in-frame ones; the method was immunoSEQ multiplex PCR. The DNA was the basis for D and trimming; V, J and clone size are from that table. The table has 100,000 or so clones, around 96% seen once. CDR1 is MNHEY and CDR2 is SVGAGI in the germline V gene. This CDR3 comprises 15 residues. V shed 6 bases and J shed 0 bases, with 12 bases lying between them. The sample taken for sequencing was peripheral blood. This receptor was obtained from a human donor with active COVID-19. The donor label of this sample is uncertain. This chain connects TRBV6-5 to TRBJ2-1; perhaps TRBD1 as D (5 bases). As DNA, the CDR3 is TGTGCCAGCAGCTTTCAGGGTAGCTCCTACAATGAGCAGTTCTTC. As protein: CASSFQGSSYNEQFF.